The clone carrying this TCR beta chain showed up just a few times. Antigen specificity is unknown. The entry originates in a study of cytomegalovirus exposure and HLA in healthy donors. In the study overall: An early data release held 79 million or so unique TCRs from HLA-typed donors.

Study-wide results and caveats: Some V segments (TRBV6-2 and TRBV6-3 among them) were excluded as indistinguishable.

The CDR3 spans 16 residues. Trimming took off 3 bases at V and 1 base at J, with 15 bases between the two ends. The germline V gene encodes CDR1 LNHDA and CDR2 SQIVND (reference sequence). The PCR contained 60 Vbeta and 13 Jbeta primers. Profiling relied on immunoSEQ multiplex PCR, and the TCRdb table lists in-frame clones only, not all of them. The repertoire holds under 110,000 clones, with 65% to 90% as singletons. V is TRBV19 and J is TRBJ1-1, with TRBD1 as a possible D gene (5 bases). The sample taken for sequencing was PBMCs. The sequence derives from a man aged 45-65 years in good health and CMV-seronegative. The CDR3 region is CASSISAGWKNTEAFF. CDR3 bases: TGTGCCAGTAGTATTTCAGCAGGGTGGAAGAACACTGAAGCTTTCTTT. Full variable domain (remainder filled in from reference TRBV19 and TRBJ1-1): DGGITQSPKYLFRKEGQNVTLSCEQNLNHDAMYWYRQDPGQGLRLIYYSQIVNDFQKGDIAEGYSVSREKKESFPLTVTSAQKNPTAFYLCASSISAGWKNTEAFFGQGTRLTVV.